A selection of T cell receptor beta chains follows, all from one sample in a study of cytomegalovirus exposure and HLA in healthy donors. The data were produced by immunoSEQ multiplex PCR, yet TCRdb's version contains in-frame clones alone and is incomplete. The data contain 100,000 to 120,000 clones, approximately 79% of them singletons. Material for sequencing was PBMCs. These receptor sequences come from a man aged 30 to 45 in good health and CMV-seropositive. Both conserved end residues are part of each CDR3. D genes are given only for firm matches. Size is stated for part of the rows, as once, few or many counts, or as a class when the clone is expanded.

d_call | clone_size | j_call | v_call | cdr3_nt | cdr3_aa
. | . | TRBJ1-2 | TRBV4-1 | TGCGCCAGCAGCCAGTCAGGGGATCCCTATGGCTACACCTTC | CASSQSGDPYGYTF
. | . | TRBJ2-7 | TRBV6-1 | TGTGCCAGCAGCGCGTGGGAGCAGTACTTC | CASSAWEQYF
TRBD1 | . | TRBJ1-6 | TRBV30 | TGTGCCTCCCAAACAGGGGACTATTCACCCCTCCACTTT | CASQTGDYSPLHF
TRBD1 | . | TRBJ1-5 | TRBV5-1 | TGCGCCAGCAGCTTGGGACAGGGTGGGGGGCAACAGCATTTT | CASSLGQGGGQQHF
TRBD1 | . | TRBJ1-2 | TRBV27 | TGTGCCAGCACCATGGACAGGCGAGCTAACTATGGCTACACCTTC | CASTMDRRANYGYTF
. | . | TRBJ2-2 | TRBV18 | TGTGCCAGCTCACCGGGGCTCTCCTCCGGGGAGCTGTTTTTT | CASSPGLSSGELFF
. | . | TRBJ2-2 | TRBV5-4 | TGTGCCAGCAGCTTGGGACTACATAACACCGGGGAGCTGTTTTTT | CASSLGLHNTGELFF
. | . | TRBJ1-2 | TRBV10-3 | TGTGCCATCAGTCAGGGGAACTATGGCTACACCTTC | CAISQGNYGYTF
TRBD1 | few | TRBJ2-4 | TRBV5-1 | TGCGCCAGCAGCCTCGGACAGGGTGGGTTGGACATTCAGTACTTC | CASSLGQGGLDIQYF
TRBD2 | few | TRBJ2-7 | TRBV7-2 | TGTGCCAGCAGCCCAATAGCGGGGGGCACTCGGGAGCAGTACTTC | CASSPIAGGTREQYF
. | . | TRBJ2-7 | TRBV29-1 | TGCAGCGTTGAACAGGCTCCCTACGAGCAGTACTTC | CSVEQAPYEQYF
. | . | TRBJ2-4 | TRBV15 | TGTGCCACCAGCAGAGATCAGGGCACGGCCAAAAACATTCAGTACTTC | CATSRDQGTAKNIQYF
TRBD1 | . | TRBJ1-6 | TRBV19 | TGTGCCAGTAGGGGGACAGGCAATTCACCCCTCCACTTT | CASRGTGNSPLHF
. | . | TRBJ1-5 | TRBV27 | TGTGCCAGCAGTCTTAGCAATCAGCCCCAGCATTTT | CASSLSNQPQHF
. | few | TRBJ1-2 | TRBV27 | TGTGCCAGCAGTTCCGACAAAGGCTACACCTTC | CASSSDKGYTF
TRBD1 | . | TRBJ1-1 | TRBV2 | TGTGCCATCACACAGGGGGCTGGCACTGAAGCTTTCTTT | CAITQGAGTEAFF
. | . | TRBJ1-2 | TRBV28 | TGTGCCAGCAGTTCTCAGCCCCGGTCGGGTGGCTACACCTTC | CASSSQPRSGGYTF
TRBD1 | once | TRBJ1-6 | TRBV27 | TGTGCCAGCAGTCCCTTAGGGACAGGGGTGAACTCACCCCTCCACTTT | CASSPLGTGVNSPLHF
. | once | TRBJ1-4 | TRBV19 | TGTGCCAGTAGTATGGTGACAAGGAATGAAAAACTGTTTTTT | CASSMVTRNEKLFF
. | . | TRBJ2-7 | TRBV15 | TGTGCCACCAGAGGGGGGGACGGATACGAGCAGTACTTC | CATRGGDGYEQYF
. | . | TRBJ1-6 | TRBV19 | TGTGCCAGTAGCATACCCGTTGGGAGGGGCGGAAATTCCCCCCTCCACTTT | CASSIPVGRGGNSPLHF
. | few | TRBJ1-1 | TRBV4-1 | TGCGCCAGCAGCCAAGGACTGGTTCGGGGAATTCCTGAAGCTTTCTTT | CASSQGLVRGIPEAFF
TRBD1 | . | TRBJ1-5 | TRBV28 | TGTGCCAGCAGTTTATTAGGGACAGGTGATGTTAGCAATCAGCCCCAGCATTTT | CASSLLGTGDVSNQPQHF
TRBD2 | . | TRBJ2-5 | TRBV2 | TGTGCCAGCAGTGAACAGGGAGGGTGGGAGACCCAGTACTTC | CASSEQGGWETQYF
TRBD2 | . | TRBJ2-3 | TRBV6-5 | TGTGCCAGCCGGCTAGCGGGGGGGTCAGATACGCAGTATTTT | CASRLAGGSDTQYF
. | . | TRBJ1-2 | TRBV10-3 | TGTGCCATCAGTGAGGTACTTCGGGGCTACACCTTC | CAISEVLRGYTF
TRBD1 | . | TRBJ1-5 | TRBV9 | TGTGCCAGCAGCGGGACAGGGGGATCCAATCAGCCCCAGCATTTT | CASSGTGGSNQPQHF
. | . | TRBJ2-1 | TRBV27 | TGTGCCAGCAGTCCTAGCGTAGTCCCCTACAATGAGCAGTTCTTC | CASSPSVVPYNEQFF
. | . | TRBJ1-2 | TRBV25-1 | TGTGCCAGCATCCCTCTTCCTTATGGCTACACCTTC | CASIPLPYGYTF
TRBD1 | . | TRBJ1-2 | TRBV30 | TGTGCCTCGGACAGGACCCAACGGCTGGGCACCTTC | CASDRTQRLGTF
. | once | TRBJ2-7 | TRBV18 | TGTGCCAGCTCACCTCGCGCTTACGAGCAGTACTTC | CASSPRAYEQYF
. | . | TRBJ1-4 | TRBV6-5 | TGTGCCAGCAGATCACCAGGGACACCAAATGAAAAACTGTTTTTT | CASRSPGTPNEKLFF
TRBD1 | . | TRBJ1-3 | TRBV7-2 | TGTGCCAGCAGCTTAACCGGGACAGCCTCTGGAAACACCATATATTTT | CASSLTGTASGNTIYF
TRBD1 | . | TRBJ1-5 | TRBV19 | TGTGCCAGTAGGGCAAGACAGGGTAGCAATCAGCCCCAGCATTTT | CASRARQGSNQPQHF
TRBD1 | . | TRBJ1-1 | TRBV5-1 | TGCGCCAGCAGCATTTACCGGACAGGGCTAAACACTGAAGCTTTCTTT | CASSIYRTGLNTEAFF
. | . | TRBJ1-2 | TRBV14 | TGTGCCAGCAGCCATTCGGGAGGAGGATCAGGGGACTTTGGCTACACCTTC | CASSHSGGGSGDFGYTF
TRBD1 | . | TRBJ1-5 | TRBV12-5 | TGTGCTAGTCCCCGGGACAGTTATCAGCCCCAGCATTTT | CASPRDSYQPQHF
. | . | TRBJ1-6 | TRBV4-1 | TGCGCCAGCAGCCAAGGTTCTCATTCACCCCTCCACTTT | CASSQGSHSPLHF
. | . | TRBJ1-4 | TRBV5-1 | TGCGCCAGCAGCTTGGCAGGGTACAATGAAAAACTGTTTTTT | CASSLAGYNEKLFF
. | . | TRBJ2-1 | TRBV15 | TGTGCCACCAGTAGAGATGGGGACTGGGACAATGAGCAGTTCTTC | CATSRDGDWDNEQFF
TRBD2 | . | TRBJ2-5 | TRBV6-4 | TGTGCCGGCAGTGACTCGACCGGGGGGGAACAAGAGACCCAGTACTTC | CAGSDSTGGEQETQYF
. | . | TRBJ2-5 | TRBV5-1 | TGCGCCAGCAGCTTGGAGGTTACACGGCGGGAGACCCAGTACTTC | CASSLEVTRRETQYF
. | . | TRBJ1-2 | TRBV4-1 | TGCGCCAGCAGCCAAGATATAACGGGAACTAACTATGGCTACACCTTC | CASSQDITGTNYGYTF
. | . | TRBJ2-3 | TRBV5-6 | TGTGCCAGCAGCTCCCGGAGATTAGCGGCAACGCAGTATTTT | CASSSRRLAATQYF
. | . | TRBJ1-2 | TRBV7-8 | TGTGCCAGCAGCTCCTGGGACAAGGTTAACTATGGCTACACCTTC | CASSSWDKVNYGYTF
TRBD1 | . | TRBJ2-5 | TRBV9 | TGTGCCAGCACCATAGGGACAGCGAGCCAAGAGACCCAGTACTTC | CASTIGTASQETQYF
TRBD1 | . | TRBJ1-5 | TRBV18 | TGTGCCAGCTCACCACCGACAGGGGCGGACCAACGGCCCCAGCATTTT | CASSPPTGADQRPQHF
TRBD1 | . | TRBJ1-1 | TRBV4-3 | TGCGCCAGCAGCCTGACAGGGATGAACACTGAAGCTTTCTTT | CASSLTGMNTEAFF
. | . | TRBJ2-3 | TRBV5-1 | TGCGCCAGCAGCTTGTATGGCGGGGTGGGCACAGATACGCAGTATTTT | CASSLYGGVGTDTQYF
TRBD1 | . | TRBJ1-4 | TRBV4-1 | TGCGCCAGCAGCCCCACCGGGACAGGGGATGAAAAACTGTTTTTT | CASSPTGTGDEKLFF
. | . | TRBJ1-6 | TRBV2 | TGTGCCAGCCGGACAGAAAATAATTCACCCCTCCACTTT | CASRTENNSPLHF
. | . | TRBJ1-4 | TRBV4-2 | TGTGCCAGCAGCCAAGAAAGAGCTAATGAAAAACTGTTTTTT | CASSQERANEKLFF
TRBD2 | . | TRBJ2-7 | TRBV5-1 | TGCGCCAGCAGCTTGGGACTAGCGGACTCCTACGAGCAGTACTTC | CASSLGLADSYEQYF
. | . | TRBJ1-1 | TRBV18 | TGTGCCAGCTCACCAGAACTTAGCGGGGCTGAAGCTTTCTTT | CASSPELSGAEAFF
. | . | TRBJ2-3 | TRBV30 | TGTGCCTGCCGGACTGTCACAGATACGCAGTATTTT | CACRTVTDTQYF
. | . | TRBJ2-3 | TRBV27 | TGTGCCAGCAGTCGATCAGGGAGCACAGATACGCAGTATTTT | CASSRSGSTDTQYF
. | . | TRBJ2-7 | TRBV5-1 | TGCGCCAGCAGCTTTATTGAGTGGGCCAGCGAGCAGTACTTC | CASSFIEWASEQYF